Below, 3 T cell receptor beta chains from the same sample are listed, as sequenced in a study of blood T cell repertoires in COVID-19. Sequencing used immunoSEQ multiplex PCR; TCRdb keeps in-frame clones, though not all of them. The sample lists 250,000 or so clones; approximately 88% were seen once. Sequencing was done on a sample of PBMCs or T cells enriched from blood (not recorded which). The receptor set was obtained from a woman aged 40 to 49 with acute COVID-19.

V is TRBV5-5 and J is TRBJ2-1; D remains unclear. Germline assignment: CDR1 SGHKS and CDR2 YYEKEE (reference sequence). The CDR3 is made up of 12 amino acids. Trimming left V 6 bases short and J 9 bases short, with 13 bases between. CDR3 coding DNA: TGTGCCAGCACCCAGACAATAGGTGAGCAGTTCTTC. This sequence encodes CASTQTIGEQFF.

A few counts support this clone. The J gene is TRBJ1-3, the V gene TRBV7-2; the D is unclear. In germline, CDR1 is SGHTA, CDR2 FQGNSA. The CDR3 has 12 residues. V was pared by 4 bases and J by 5 bases, with 6 bases between. This CDR3 is CASSSSRNTIYF. CDR3 nucleotides: TGTGCCAGCAGCTCATCTAGAAACACCATATATTTT.

This clone was seen once. The rearrangement uses TRBV4-1 and TRBJ1-2; D perhaps matches TRBD1 (6 bases). The length of the CDR3 is 15 residues. Per the germline V gene, CDR1 is MGHRA and CDR2 is YSYEKL. V was shortened by 5 bases and J by 0 bases, with 13 bases between the two germline ends. The CDR3 coding sequence is TGCGCCAGCAGCACCCGACAGGAACCTAACTATGGCTACACCTTC. Translation: CASSTRQEPNYGYTF.